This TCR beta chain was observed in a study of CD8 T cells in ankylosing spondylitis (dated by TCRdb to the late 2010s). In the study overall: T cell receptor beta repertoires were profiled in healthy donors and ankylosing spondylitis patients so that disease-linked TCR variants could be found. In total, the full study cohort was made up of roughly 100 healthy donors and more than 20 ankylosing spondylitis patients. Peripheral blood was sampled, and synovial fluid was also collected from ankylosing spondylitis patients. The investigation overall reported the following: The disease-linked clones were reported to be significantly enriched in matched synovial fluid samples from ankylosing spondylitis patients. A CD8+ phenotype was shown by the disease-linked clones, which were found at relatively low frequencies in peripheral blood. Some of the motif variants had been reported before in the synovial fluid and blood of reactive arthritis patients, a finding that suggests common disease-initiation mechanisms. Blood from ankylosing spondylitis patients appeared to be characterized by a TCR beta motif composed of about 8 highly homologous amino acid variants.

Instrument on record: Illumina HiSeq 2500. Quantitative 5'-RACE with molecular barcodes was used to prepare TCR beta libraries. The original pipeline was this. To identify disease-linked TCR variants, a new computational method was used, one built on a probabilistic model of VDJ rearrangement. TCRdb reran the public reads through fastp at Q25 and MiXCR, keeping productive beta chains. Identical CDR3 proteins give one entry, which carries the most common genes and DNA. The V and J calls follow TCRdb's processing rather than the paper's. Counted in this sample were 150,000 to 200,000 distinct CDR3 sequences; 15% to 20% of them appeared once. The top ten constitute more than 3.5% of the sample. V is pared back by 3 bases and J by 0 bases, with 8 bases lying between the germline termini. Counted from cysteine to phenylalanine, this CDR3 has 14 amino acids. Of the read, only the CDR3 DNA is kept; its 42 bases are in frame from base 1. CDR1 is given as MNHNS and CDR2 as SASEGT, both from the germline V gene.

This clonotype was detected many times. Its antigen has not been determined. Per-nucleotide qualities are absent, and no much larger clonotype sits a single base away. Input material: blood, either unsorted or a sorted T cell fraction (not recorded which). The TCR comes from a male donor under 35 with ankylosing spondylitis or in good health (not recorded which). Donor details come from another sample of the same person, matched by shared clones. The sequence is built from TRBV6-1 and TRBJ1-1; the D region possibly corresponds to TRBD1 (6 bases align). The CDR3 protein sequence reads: CASSDRTVNTEAFF. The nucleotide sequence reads TGTGCCAGCAGTGATCGGACAGTGAACACTGAAGCTTTCTTT.